A single sample is the source of the 32 T cell receptor beta chains below, sequenced in a study of shared clonotypes between healthy human individuals. The table came from immunoSEQ multiplex PCR; TCRdb's copy has only in-frame clones and leaves some out. The sample holds about 1.1 million clones, approximately 77% seen once. The sample consisted of memory CD4+ T cells from PBMCs. The subset denotes: CD45RA-negative fraction. The receptors were gathered from a young man in good health. Some clones in this sample may be carry-over from other donors' samples.

This rearrangement joins TRBV28 to TRBJ2-4; D not resolved. The V end lost 3 bases, the J end lost 0 bases, and 9 bases lay between the germline ends. The CDR3 totals 15 residues. Per the germline V gene, CDR1 is MDHEN and CDR2 is SYDVKM. CDR3: CASSLGSLAKNIQYF. CDR3 coding DNA: TGTGCCAGCAGTTTGGGCAGTCTAGCCAAAAACATTCAGTACTTC. Using reference TRBV28 and TRBJ2-4 for the parts outside the CDR3, the full variable domain is DVKVTQSSRYLVKRTGEKVFLECVQDMDHENMFWYRQDPGLGLRLIYFSYDVKMKEKGDIPEGYSVSREKKERFSLILESASTNQTSMYLCASSLGSLAKNIQYFGAGTRLSVL.

In this sample, this clone turned up a few times. The V and J genes are TRBV25-1 and TRBJ2-3; 8 bases line up with TRBD2. CDR3 length: 14 amino acids. V lost 4 bases to trimming and J lost 4 bases; unmatched junction nucleotides: 4. Germline V lookup: CDR1 MGHDK, CDR2 SYGVNS. Written as DNA, the CDR3 is TGTGCCAGCAGTGCAGCGGGAGCGGCAGATACGCAGTATTTT. Translated, it gives CASSAAGAADTQYF.

On this clone itself: Other DNA sequences in the same sample also yield this CDR3. This chain connects TRBV29-1 to TRBJ1-1; 10 bases are a match to TRBD1. CDR3 size: 12 residues. Unmatched junction bases numbered 4, after V lost 7 bases and J lost 5 bases. The germline gives CDR1 SQVTM, CDR2 ANQGSEA. The CDR3 region is CSARTGGTEAFF. As DNA, the CDR3 is TGCAGCGCCCGGACAGGGGGAACTGAAGCTTTCTTT.

The V call is TRBV19, the J call TRBJ2-7; tentatively, D is TRBD1 (5 bases). Germline loops: CDR1 LNHDA, CDR2 SQIVND (reference sequence). The CDR3 covers 15 residues. Deletions cut 3 bases from V and 4 bases from J, with 16 bases between. The CDR3 nucleotides read TGTGCCAGTAGTATTAATCAGGGCGCACTTTACGAGCAGTACTTC. As protein: CASSINQGALYEQYF.

The V call is TRBV7-9, the J call TRBJ2-7; TRBD1 is a possible D gene (5 bases). Germline V CDR1 and CDR2: SEHNR, FQNEAQ (reference sequence). Between the trimmed V and J ends, which lost 5 bases and 0 bases, there was a span of 14 bases. This CDR3 contains 15 residues. The CDR3 here is CASSPERQSSYEQYF. DNA of the CDR3: TGTGCCAGCAGCCCGGAGCGACAGAGCTCCTACGAGCAGTACTTC.

Concerning this clone: The junction and the germline gene differ at one end; a read error may be behind it. The rearrangement uses TRBV5-4 and TRBJ2-5; tentative D call: TRBD2 (7 bases). CDR3 length: 15 amino acids. Germline values: CDR1 SGHNT, CDR2 YYREEE (reference sequence). The CDR3 is CASSRGVAEGETRYF. In DNA form, the CDR3 reads TGTGCCAGCAGCCGGGGGGTAGCGGAGGGGGAGACCCGGTACTTC.

This clone turned up a few times. This chain uses TRBV5-1 with TRBJ2-7; TRBD1 aligns across 9 bases. V lost 0 bases, J lost 5 bases, and 3 bases stayed unmatched. There are 14 residues in the CDR3. Per germline, CDR1 SGHRS and CDR2 YFSETQ. CDR3 amino acids: CASSLGDRDHEQYF. In DNA, the CDR3 is TGCGCCAGCAGCTTGGGGGACAGGGACCACGAGCAGTACTTC.

This chain uses TRBV18 with TRBJ2-5, with 7 bases matching TRBD1. Germline V gene sequence: CDR1 KGHSH, CDR2 LQKENI. This CDR3 is built from 15 residues. The trim removed 0 bases at V and 4 bases at J, leaving 5 bases unmatched. The CDR3 sequence is CASSPPERGRETQYF. CDR3 DNA: TGTGCCAGCTCACCACCGGAAAGGGGGCGAGAGACCCAGTACTTC.

V gene TRBV28 combines with J gene TRBJ1-1, with 7 bases lining up with TRBD1. Looked up from germline, CDR1 is MDHEN and CDR2 is SYDVKM. V lost 8 bases, J lost 3 bases, and 12 bases stayed unmatched. The CDR3 is made up of 15 amino acids. The CDR3 loop reads CASQVWGRGHTEAFF. The CDR3 DNA reads TGTGCCAGCCAAGTTTGGGGGAGGGGGCACACTGAAGCTTTCTTT. The full variable domain, its missing parts supplied by reference TRBV28 and TRBJ1-1, is DVKVTQSSRYLVKRTGEKVFLECVQDMDHENMFWYRQDPGLGLRLIYFSYDVKMKEKGDIPEGYSVSREKKERFSLILESASTNQTSMYLCASQVWGRGHTEAFFGQGTRLTVV.

This chain links TRBV27 with TRBJ2-6, with no clear D. The CDR3 length is 14 residues. The V and J ends lost 3 bases and 2 bases respectively, with 5 bases between them. CDR1 and CDR2 (germline): MNHEY, SMNVEV (reference sequence). The CDR3 loop reads CASSLMAGANVLTF. CDR3 sequence (DNA): TGTGCCAGCAGTTTGATGGCTGGGGCCAACGTCCTGACTTTC. The full variable domain, completed using reference TRBV27 and TRBJ2-6, is EAQVTQNPRYLITVTGKKLTVTCSQNMNHEYMSWYRQDPGLGLRQIYYSMNVEVTDKGDVPEGYKVSRKEKRNFPLILESPSPNQTSLYFCASSLMAGANVLTFGAGSRLTVL.

Details on this clone: The sample contains more than one DNA sequence encoding this CDR3. This sequence joins TRBV27 and TRBJ2-6; D not resolved. CDR3 length: 14 amino acids. CDR1 is MNHEY, CDR2 SMNVEV, per germline (reference sequence). V was pared by 5 bases and J by 0 bases, with 5 bases between. The CDR3 spells CASSPLSGANVLTF. The CDR3 DNA sequence: TGTGCCAGCAGTCCTCTCTCTGGGGCCAACGTCCTGACTTTC.

The rearrangement uses TRBV7-9 and TRBJ2-5, with a weak D call TRBD2 (6 bases). The ends were cut back, 2 bases at V and 0 bases at J, with 7 bases in the middle. The CDR3 consists of 14 residues. CDR1 is SEHNR and CDR2 is FQNEAQ in the germline V gene (reference sequence). CDR3 bases: TGTGCCAGCAGCTTACGACTAGACCAAGAGACCCAGTACTTC. Translating gives CASSLRLDQETQYF.

The chain is built from TRBV2 and TRBJ2-3; tentative D call: TRBD2 (5 bases). V gave up 6 bases and J gave up 7 bases, with 14 bases separating them. CDR1 and CDR2 from the germline V gene are SNHLY and FYNNEI. The CDR3 totals 13 residues. The DNA for the CDR3 is TGTGCCAGCAGAATACTAGTCTCCTATACGCAGTATTTT. It codes for CASRILVSYTQYF.

The chain links TRBV28 to TRBJ2-7; TRBD1 agrees at 8 bases. The V gene's germline CDR1 is MDHEN and CDR2 SYDVKM. V shed 4 bases and J 0 bases; nucleotides not matched to a gene: 2. This CDR3 region has 14 residues. The CDR3 nucleotides read TGTGCCAGCAGTTGGACAGGGAGCTCCTACGAGCAGTACTTC. As protein: CASSWTGSSYEQYF.

Comment on this clone: At one of its ends the junction is not consistent with the germline gene, which may arise from a read error. The chain links TRBV5-1 to TRBJ2-7; perhaps TRBD1 as D (6 bases). CDR1 and CDR2 from the germline V gene are SGHRS and YFSETQ. The CDR3 is made up of 13 amino acids. CDR3 DNA: TGCGCCAGCAGCTTGGGGCCCCTGGGACAAGCCTTCTTC. Protein: CASSLGPLGQAFF.

This clone was recorded many times. In the same sample, other DNA sequences code for this CDR3. V is TRBV6-6 and J is TRBJ2-3, with D possibly called TRBD1 or TRBD2 (5 bases each). Trimming took 5 bases from V and 0 from J, leaving 6 bases between them. Germline lookup yields CDR1 MNHNY and CDR2 SVGAGI (reference sequence). The CDR3 is 13 residues long. DNA of the CDR3: TGTGCCAGCAGTCGGGACAGCACAGATACGCAGTATTTT. Its protein is CASSRDSTDTQYF.

There are a few counts of this clone. V usage is TRBV28 and J usage is TRBJ2-7; 7 positions match TRBD1. The CDR3 covers 13 residues. After removal of 8 bases from V and 6 bases from J, the junction contained 10 bases not matched to a gene. Germline loops: CDR1 MDHEN, CDR2 SYDVKM. For the CDR3, the DNA is TGTGCCAGCGGAAGGACAGGACTCTCCGAGCAGTACTTC. It is translated as CASGRTGLSEQYF.

The chain joins TRBV7-9 to TRBJ1-3, with D possibly being TRBD1 (5 bases). Trimming removed 5 bases from V and 4 bases from J, with 15 bases in between. The CDR3 extends over 15 amino acids. Germline CDR1 and CDR2: SEHNR and FQNEAQ (reference sequence). The CDR3 DNA reads as TGTGCCAGCAGCCCACCCGGACACGAAGGAAACACCATATATTTT. Translating gives CASSPPGHEGNTIYF.

The V gene is TRBV6-1, the J gene TRBJ1-4; 10 bases agree with TRBD1. V was clipped by 3 bases and J by 4 bases; unmatched bases: 5. The CDR3 loop spans 16 amino acids. CDR1 MNHNS and CDR2 SASEGT come from the germline V gene. CDR3 amino acids: CASSERTGGFNEKLFF. The CDR3, as DNA: TGTGCCAGCAGTGAGCGGACAGGGGGTTTTAATGAAAAACTGTTTTTT.

The J gene is TRBJ2-5, the V gene TRBV7-8, with 9 bases lining up with TRBD1. Germline V CDR1 and CDR2: SGHVS, FQNEAQ. The V gene end was trimmed by 5 bases and the J gene end by 5 bases; junction bases not matched to a gene: 9. CDR3 length: 15 residues. The DNA for the CDR3 is TGTGCCAGCAGCCGCGGGACAGGGCCGGAGGAGACCCAGTACTTC. Translation gives CASSRGTGPEETQYF. The entire variable domain, with the rest obtained from reference TRBV7-8 and TRBJ2-5, is as follows: GAGVSQSPRYKVAKRGQDVALRCDPISGHVSLFWYQQALGQGPEFLTYFQNEAQLDKSGLPSDRFFAERPEGSVSTLKIQRTQQEDSAVYLCASSRGTGPEETQYFGPGTRLLVL.

Points on this clone: This specimen includes other DNA sequences encoding the same CDR3. This rearrangement joins TRBV5-1 to TRBJ2-5; TRBD1 aligns across 8 bases. CDR3 length: 15 residues. The germline V gene has CDR1 SGHRS and CDR2 YFSETQ. Unmatched junction bases numbered 2, after V lost 0 bases and J lost 1 base. CDR3 in DNA: TGCGCCAGCAGCTTGGGGACAGGGCCCCAAGAGACCCAGTACTTC. Protein: CASSLGTGPQETQYF.

The chain combines TRBV9 with TRBJ2-5; no reliable D call. Between the trimmed V and J ends, which lost 5 bases and 5 bases, there was a span of 10 bases. The CDR3 length is 12 residues. Germline V gene data show CDR1 as SGDLS and CDR2 as YYNGEE. The CDR3 sequence: CASSSGVETQYF. The CDR3 nucleotides are TGTGCCAGCAGTTCGGGTGTGGAGACCCAGTACTTC.

As to this clone: Other DNA sequences in the sample encode the same CDR3. The chain joins TRBV4-1 to TRBJ2-3, with 8 positions matching TRBD2. Trimming at V came to 1 base and at J to 0 bases, leaving 3 bases not matched to a gene. This CDR3 region has 16 residues. Germline V gene data show CDR1 as MGHRA and CDR2 as YSYEKL. CDR3 DNA sequence: TGCGCCAGCAGCCAAGTCAGCGGGAGAAGCACAGATACGCAGTATTTT. Translating gives CASSQVSGRSTDTQYF.

As for this clone: The sample has other DNA sequences that encode this CDR3 too. CDR3 amino acids: CASSPDRINYGYTF. The CDR3 coding sequence is TGTGCCAGCAGCCCCGACAGGATCAACTATGGCTACACCTTC. The chain recombines TRBV11-2 with TRBJ1-2; TRBD1 might be the D (6 bases). The germline gives CDR1 SGHAT, CDR2 FQNNGV. The CDR3 runs to 14 residues. Trimming removed 5 bases from V and 2 bases from J, with 12 bases in between.

The chain links TRBV10-3 to TRBJ1-2; TRBD1 aligns across 8 bases. The junction had 19 bases not matched to a gene; V was cut back by 6 bases and J by 7 bases. CDR3 length: 17 residues. Germline CDR1 is ENHRY and CDR2 is SYGVKD. For the CDR3, the DNA is TGTGCCATCAGCCCCGGGTTGGACAGGGCCGCCAAGGTTGGCTACACCTTC. It codes for CAISPGLDRAAKVGYTF.

This chain links TRBV11-1 with TRBJ2-1; 10 nucleotides agree with TRBD2. V lost 2 bases and J lost 6; bases outside the gene matches: 4. The germline V gene has CDR1 SGHAT and CDR2 FQDESV (reference sequence). This CDR3 contains 15 residues. This chain's CDR3 is CASSLLAGALNEQFF. CDR3 nucleotides: TGTGCCAGCAGCTTACTAGCGGGAGCTCTCAATGAGCAGTTCTTC.

This clone was seen at least ten times. V gene TRBV7-2 combines with J gene TRBJ1-3; D is uncertain. The CDR3 contains 13 residues. The germline CDR1 and CDR2 sequences are SGHTA and FQGNSA. Trimming left V 1 base short and J 5 bases short, with 6 bases between. The DNA for the CDR3 is TGTGCCAGCAGCTTAGTAAATAGAAACACCATATATTTT. Encoded protein: CASSLVNRNTIYF.

V is TRBV4-1 and J is TRBJ2-1; D is unclear. Looked up from germline, CDR1 is MGHRA and CDR2 is YSYEKL. The CDR3 is 14 residues long. Deletions cut 2 bases from V and 9 bases from J, with 14 bases between. CDR3 nucleotide sequence: TGCGCCAGCAGCCAATCGGTGGCTTGGGGTGAGCAGTTCTTC. It codes for CASSQSVAWGEQFF.

The gene calls are TRBV4-3 and TRBJ2-5, with no clear D. Deletions cut 4 bases from V and 5 bases from J, with 11 bases between. The germline gives CDR1 LGHNA, CDR2 YSLEER. This CDR3 has 13 amino acids. This CDR3 reads CASSRSRQETQYF. CDR3 DNA: TGCGCCAGCAGCCGCTCAAGGCAGGAGACCCAGTACTTC.

Here the CDR3 DNA reads TGTGCCAGCAGACCCATAGGGGGTTCCTACGAGCAGTACTTC. Protein sequence: CASRPIGGSYEQYF. The chain has TRBV28 and TRBJ2-7; D is perhaps TRBD1 (6 bases). Germline V gives CDR1 MDHEN, CDR2 SYDVKM. V lost 6 bases, J lost 1 base, and 13 bases lay in between. The CDR3 is 14 residues long.

The chain combines TRBV20-1 with TRBJ1-4, with D unclear. Germline loops: CDR1 DFQATT, CDR2 SNEGSKA (reference sequence). CDR3 length: 11 amino acids. V was clipped by 4 bases and J by 14 bases, with 14 bases between them. This chain's CDR3 is CSAMSGVRLFF. In DNA, the CDR3 is TGCAGTGCTATGTCCGGGGTACGCCTGTTTTTT.

This chain uses TRBV7-9 with TRBJ2-1; D perhaps matches TRBD1 (5 bases). The CDR3 extends over 15 amino acids. V lost 1 base and J 6 bases, leaving 13 bases between the germline ends. Germline CDR1 reads SEHNR; CDR2 reads FQNEAQ (reference sequence). This CDR3 reads CASSLGFGQGNEQFF. The CDR3 nucleotides read TGTGCCAGCAGCTTAGGTTTCGGCCAGGGCAATGAGCAGTTCTTC.